These 27 T cell receptor beta chains were all obtained from the same sample, sequenced in a study of T-cell reconstitution after alpha-beta-depleted transplantation in children. Construction of the TCRbeta library involved unique molecular identifiers. TCRdb reprocessed the PCR reads with MiXCR, giving one entry per CDR3 protein. The sample records about 70,000 distinct CDR3 sequences, about a tenth being singletons. The material sequenced was PBMCs, taken before TCRalphabeta/CD19-depleted stem cell transplant. The receptors were gathered from a boy younger than 18 with acute myeloid leukemia, due to receive a stem cell transplant.

The chain combines TRBV7-8 with TRBJ2-3, with TRBD2 matching over 14 bases. The trim removed 1 base at V and 5 bases at J, leaving 11 bases unmatched. CDR1 and CDR2 (germline): SGHVS, FQNEAQ. The CDR3 totals 19 residues. CDR3 region: CASSLGHRLAGGPIDTQYF. The CDR3 DNA sequence: TGTGCCAGCAGCTTAGGTCACCGACTAGCGGGAGGGCCAATAGATACGCAGTATTTT.

This clonotype occurred many times. This chain joins TRBV12-3 or TRBV12-4 and TRBJ1-4; D gene uncertain. The V and J ends lost 5 bases and 8 bases respectively, with 6 bases between them. The CDR3 is made up of 11 amino acids. The DNA of the CDR3 is TGTGCCAGCAGTCGGGCGGAAAAACTGTTTTTT. This translates into CASSRAEKLFF.

This clonotype was picked up many times. The chain recombines TRBV12-3 or TRBV12-4 with TRBJ1-2; the D is unclear. V was clipped by 5 bases and J by 4 bases, with 5 bases between them. This CDR3 is built from 11 residues. The CDR3 region has the DNA TGTGCCAGCAGTAACAGCTATGGCTACACCTTC. Translation gives CASSNSYGYTF.

The rearrangement links TRBV27 to TRBJ2-1, with 14 bases aligning to TRBD2. V was clipped by 0 bases and J by 0 bases; unmatched bases: 10. In germline, CDR1 is MNHEY, CDR2 SMNVEV (reference sequence). The CDR3 runs 21 residues. As DNA, the CDR3 is TGTGCCAGCAGTTTATCGCCCCCGGGACTAGCGGGGGTTAGCTCCTACAATGAGCAGTTCTTC. Translating gives CASSLSPPGLAGVSSYNEQFF.

Many counts were recorded for this clonotype. This chain links TRBV11-2 with TRBJ2-3; 11 nucleotides line up with TRBD2. V shed 5 bases and J 9 bases; nucleotides not matched to a gene: 25. The length of the CDR3 is 20 residues. Germline V gene lookup returns CDR1 SGHAT and CDR2 FQNNGV. The CDR3: CASSTIAPLLAGGTHSTQYF. The CDR3 DNA follows: TGTGCCAGCAGCACCATAGCCCCTCTTCTAGCGGGGGGTACCCACTCAACGCAGTATTTT.

This clonotype was seen at least ten times. The chain joins TRBV4-1 to TRBJ2-5, with TRBD2 matching over 8 bases. This CDR3 has 17 amino acids. Germline V gene sequence: CDR1 MGHRA, CDR2 YSYEKL. The V and J ends lost 0 bases and 4 bases, in that order; junction bases with no gene match: 10. The CDR3 region is CASSQEGSGGIPETQYF. For the CDR3, the DNA is TGCGCCAGCAGCCAAGAAGGGAGCGGGGGTATTCCAGAGACCCAGTACTTC.

In its sample, this clonotype was seen many times. The chain couples TRBV25-1 to TRBJ1-6; TRBD1 matches at 8 bases. This CDR3 has 13 amino acids. Trimming cost V 4 bases and J 16 bases; bases outside gene matches: 9. Germline V lookup: CDR1 MGHDK, CDR2 SYGVNS. The CDR3 nucleotides read TGTGCCAGCAGTGCTCATTCGGGACAGGCGCTCCACTTT. Translation: CASSAHSGQALHF.

This clonotype was recorded many times. The gene calls are TRBV7-9 and TRBJ1-4; maybe TRBD1 (6 bases). This CDR3 comprises 16 residues. Trimming pared 6 bases from V and 0 bases from J, leaving 14 bases between. The germline V gene has CDR1 SEHNR and CDR2 FQNEAQ (reference sequence). CDR3 residues: CASSSTDRATNEKLFF. CDR3 sequence (DNA): TGTGCCAGCAGTTCGACGGACAGAGCAACTAATGAAAAACTGTTTTTT.

This clonotype was seen at least ten times. The chain combines TRBV12-3 or TRBV12-4 with TRBJ2-1, with D unresolved. Trimming removed 3 bases at V and 10 bases at J, with 10 bases between. The CDR3 sequence is 12 residues long. This CDR3 is CASSFMGWEQFF. The CDR3 DNA follows: TGTGCCAGCAGTTTTATGGGGTGGGAGCAGTTCTTC.

This clonotype was observed at least ten times. The J gene is TRBJ2-1, the V gene TRBV7-3; D gene uncertain. Trimming pared 3 bases from V and 2 bases from J, leaving 11 bases between. CDR3 length: 15 amino acids. Germline V gene sequence: CDR1 SGHTA, CDR2 FQGTGA. This CDR3 is CASSFGRTAYNEQFF. CDR3 sequence (DNA): TGTGCCAGCAGCTTTGGGCGGACGGCCTACAATGAGCAGTTCTTC.

This clonotype was counted many times. The rearrangement uses TRBV28 and TRBJ2-7; TRBD2 might be the D (6 bases). The CDR3 covers 15 residues. Looked up from germline, CDR1 is MDHEN and CDR2 is SYDVKM. V was clipped by 7 bases and J by 1 base, with 17 bases between them. This chain's CDR3 is CASTAFGGMSYEQYF. Here the CDR3 DNA reads TGTGCCAGCACCGCCTTCGGGGGTATGTCCTACGAGCAGTACTTC.

This clonotype has a count of ten or more. V gene TRBV20-1 combines with J gene TRBJ1-2, with TRBD1 matching 8 bases. Trimming at V came to 4 bases and at J to 1 base, leaving 11 bases not matched to a gene. Germline lookup yields CDR1 DFQATT and CDR2 SNEGSKA (reference sequence). The CDR3 consists of 16 residues. CDR3 bases: TGCAGTGCTACGCCCTCAGGGGGCCTATTTAACTATGGCTACACCTTC. It specifies CSATPSGGLFNYGYTF.

Many counts were recorded for this clonotype. The chain has TRBV11-2 and TRBJ2-1, with 9 bases that match TRBD1. With V trimmed by 1 base and J by 5 bases, 12 bases remained unmatched. CDR3 size: 18 residues. Per germline, CDR1 SGHAT and CDR2 FQNNGV. CDR3 sequence: CASSLVYRGRLRDNEQFF. The CDR3 bases are TGTGCCAGCAGCTTAGTGTACAGGGGGCGACTTCGCGACAATGAGCAGTTCTTC.

This clonotype appeared a single time. The gene calls are TRBV15 and TRBJ1-2; TRBD1 might be the D (6 bases). V lost 1 base, J lost 2 bases, and 11 bases lay in between. The CDR3 has 15 residues. Germline lookup yields CDR1 LNHNV and CDR2 YYDKDF (reference sequence). CDR3 coding DNA: TGTGCCACCAGCAGAGGGCAGGGGCGGAACTATGGCTACACCTTC. It translates to CATSRGQGRNYGYTF.

This clonotype was picked up many times. CDR3 sequence: CATSGPGTPSVEQFF. Here the CDR3 DNA reads TGTGCCACCAGCGGCCCCGGGACTCCCTCTGTTGAGCAGTTCTTC. V is TRBV15 and J is TRBJ2-1; a weak D match, TRBD2 (6 bases). CDR1 is LNHNV, CDR2 YYDKDF, per germline (reference sequence). Trimming took 5 bases from V and 9 from J, leaving 20 bases between them. This CDR3 has 15 amino acids.

This clonotype was seen many times. This chain uses TRBV7-8 with TRBJ1-5, with 8 nucleotides matching TRBD1. CDR3 length: 15 amino acids. Germline V gene lookup returns CDR1 SGHVS and CDR2 FQNEAQ. V lost 5 bases and J lost 9; bases outside the gene matches: 12. The CDR3 DNA sequence: TGTGCCAGCAGCCCCCAACGGACAGGGTTTGGGCCCCAGCATTTT. Its protein is CASSPQRTGFGPQHF.

This clonotype was detected many times. This chain joins TRBV15 and TRBJ2-1; maybe TRBD2 (5 bases). The ends were cut back, 7 bases at V and 1 base at J, with 8 bases in the middle. Per germline, CDR1 LNHNV and CDR2 YYDKDF (reference sequence). This CDR3 spans 13 amino acids. Written as DNA, the CDR3 is TGTGCCACCACTCGGGATTCCTACAATGAGCAGTTCTTC. Translating it yields CATTRDSYNEQFF.

This clonotype was recorded many times. The chain links TRBV5-1 to TRBJ2-3; 8 bases are shared with TRBD1. Germline V gives CDR1 SGHRS, CDR2 YFSETQ. The CDR3 length is 14 residues. Trimming took 5 bases from V and 2 from J; bases not matched to a gene: 4. The CDR3 spells CASRRGQVTDTQYF. The CDR3 DNA is TGCGCCAGCAGACGGGGACAGGTCACAGATACGCAGTATTTT.

At least ten counts were recorded for this clonotype. V is TRBV29-1 and J is TRBJ1-2; TRBD1 matches at 8 bases. Germline V gene sequence: CDR1 SQVTM, CDR2 ANQGSEA. CDR3 size: 13 residues. The V segment lost 3 bases and the J segment 13 bases; nucleotides outside the gene matches: 13. The CDR3 spells CSVEARGQIAGTF. The CDR3 region has the DNA TGCAGCGTTGAGGCCAGGGGGCAGATCGCTGGCACCTTC. The full variable domain, completed using reference TRBV29-1 and TRBJ1-2, is SAVISQKPSRDICQRGTSLTIQCQVDSQVTMMFWYRQQPGQSLTLIATANQGSEATYESGFVIDKFPISRPNLTFSTLTVSNMSPEDSSIYLCSVEARGQIAGTFGSGTRLTVV.

This clonotype occurred many times. The genes are TRBV7-2 and TRBJ1-6; a possible D gene is TRBD1 (6 bases). V was pared by 7 bases and J by 6 bases, with 13 bases between. CDR1 is SGHTA and CDR2 is FQGNSA in the germline V gene. This CDR3 is 14 amino acids long. The CDR3 DNA reads as TGTGCCAGCATGGGGGGGCTTATTAATTCACCCCTCCACTTT. Translating it yields CASMGGLINSPLHF.

This clonotype was seen repeatedly, ten times or more. The rearrangement uses TRBV12-3 or TRBV12-4 and TRBJ1-5, with 8 bases matching TRBD1. Trimming cost V 4 bases and J 4 bases; bases outside gene matches: 9. There are 16 residues in the CDR3. The CDR3 nucleotides read TGTGCCAGCAGTTCCTCCGGGACAGGTAGGAATCAGCCCCAGCATTTT. It translates to CASSSSGTGRNQPQHF.

This clonotype has at least ten counts. The chain has TRBV7-3 and TRBJ2-3; D remains unclear. Trimming left V 3 bases short and J 1 base short, with 5 bases between. The CDR3 length is 13 residues. CDR1 and CDR2 (germline): SGHTA, FQGTGA. The CDR3 spells CASSFGGTDTQYF. Written as DNA, the CDR3 is TGTGCCAGCAGCTTTGGGGGCACAGATACGCAGTATTTT.

V gene TRBV5-6 combines with J gene TRBJ2-2; no firm D call. The V gene's germline CDR1 is SGHDT and CDR2 YYEEEE. The CDR3 totals 14 residues. With 3 bases removed from V and 6 bases from J, the gap between germline ends came to 12 bases. As DNA, the CDR3 is TGTGCCAGCAGCTCCCGGCTCCTCTCCGGGGAGCTGTTTTTT. Translating it yields CASSSRLLSGELFF.

The table lists this clonotype with many counts. The chain recombines TRBV4-1 with TRBJ2-3, with TRBD2 identical over 9 bases. J gave up 0 bases and V 0 bases, and 10 bases lay outside the gene matches. The CDR3 extends over 19 amino acids. Looked up from germline, CDR1 is MGHRA and CDR2 is YSYEKL. As DNA, the CDR3 is TGCGCCAGCAGCCAAGATAGTCTAGCGGGGAGTGCTAGCACAGATACGCAGTATTTT. Its protein product is CASSQDSLAGSASTDTQYF.

In this sample, this clonotype turned up many times. V gene TRBV7-2 combines with J gene TRBJ2-5; D is unresolved. With 5 bases removed from V and 7 bases from J, the gap between germline ends came to 8 bases. Germline V gene sequence: CDR1 SGHTA, CDR2 FQGNSA. The CDR3 contains 11 residues. DNA of the CDR3: TGTGCCAGCAGCCACCCAGGGACCCAGTACTTC. The encoded protein is CASSHPGTQYF.

Ten or more counts support this clonotype. The genes are TRBV29-1 and TRBJ2-7; 8 bases line up with TRBD2. CDR3 length: 14 residues. Trimming removed 5 bases from V and 3 bases from J; junction bases left unmatched: 9. The germline V gene encodes CDR1 SQVTM and CDR2 ANQGSEA. The CDR3, as DNA: TGCAGCGTTACGGCGGGAGGCGCCGACTACGAGCAGTACTTC. Protein sequence: CSVTAGGADYEQYF.

This chain uses TRBV7-6 with TRBJ2-1; TRBD1 matches 10 bases. Germline CDR1 and CDR2: SGHVS and FNYEAQ. V was pared by 5 bases and J by 9 bases, with 10 bases of the junction left unmatched. The CDR3 extends over 15 amino acids. As DNA, the CDR3 is TGTGCCAGCAGCCCACTCGACAGGGGGCGAAGTGAGCAGTTCTTC. It yields the protein CASSPLDRGRSEQFF.